This T cell receptor (beta chain) was captured by sequencing in a study of control samples from healthy donors and cancer patients (TCRdb year 2020). As concerns this clone: What this receptor recognizes is not known. Base qualities are not provided; no much larger clone lies one nucleotide away.

Libraries were made using the immunoSEQ multiplex PCR assay. TCRdb carries this immuneACCESS record with in-frame sequences only. Its versions omit some clonotypes, under half of them owing to an unresolved V gene in the studies checked, with the rest unexplained. Present in this sample are roughly 100,000 clones, around nine tenths of which were seen just once. Under 20% of the sample comes from the top ten. This receptor was taken from a man aged 60 to 75 with lung cancer. Sequenced material: PBMCs.

Here the CDR3 is given as CAWSEYRDAEAFF. The DNA reads TGTGCCTGGAGTGAATACCGGGACGCCGAAGCTTTCTTT. The chain employs TRBV30 and TRBJ1-1; TRBD1 could be the D gene, as 5 bases match. From a lookup of the germline V gene (reference sequence), CDR1 and CDR2 are GTSNPN and SVGIG. The CDR3 numbers 13 residues from cysteine through phenylalanine. CDR3 DNA is the only sequence kept; it has 39 bases, read in frame from the first base. V was cut back by 1 base and J by 8 bases, leaving a gap of 14 bases between them.